One and the same sample provided the 27 T cell receptor beta chains below, sequenced in a study of blood T cell repertoires in COVID-19. Produced via immunoSEQ multiplex PCR; TCRdb's table is partial and in-frame only. This table holds about 33,000 clones, about 91% found once. Material: peripheral blood. Every receptor here comes from a human donor in a cohort sampled during active COVID-19.

This chain joins TRBV4-2 and TRBJ2-7, with 8 bases identical to TRBD2. The CDR3 sequence is 20 residues long. Trimming took 0 bases from V and 3 from J; bases not matched to a gene: 19. Germline V gene sequence: CDR1 LGHNA, CDR2 YNFKEQ. The CDR3 reads CASSQDGGGGVLAGSYEQYF. The DNA of the CDR3 is TGTGCCAGCAGCCAAGATGGCGGGGGTGGGGTGCTAGCGGGTAGCTACGAGCAGTACTTC.

This clone was seen a single time. The junction departs from germline at one end; a sequencing error may be responsible. The chain couples TRBV18 to TRBJ2-7, with a possible D match to TRBD1 (5 bases). The CDR3 has 15 residues. From germline, CDR1 is KGHSH and CDR2 LQKENI. This chain's CDR3 is CASSPRDRTNYEQYF. The CDR3 DNA follows: TGTGCCAGCTCCCCACGAGACAGAACCAATTACGAGCAGTACTTC. The variable domain in full, with the rest retrieved from reference TRBV18 and TRBJ2-7, is NAGVMQNPRHLVRRRGQEARLRCSPMKGHSHVYWYRQLPEEGLKFMVYLQKENIIDESGMPKERFSAEFPKEGPSILRIQQVVRGDSAAYFCASSPRDRTNYEQYFGPGTRLTVT.

This rearrangement joins TRBV18 to TRBJ2-7, with D possibly matching TRBD2 (7 bases). Per the germline V gene, CDR1 is KGHSH and CDR2 is LQKENI. Deletions cut 3 bases from V and 4 bases from J, with 16 bases between. The CDR3 is 15 residues long. The chain's CDR3 is CASSPVAGGAYEQYF. The CDR3, as DNA: TGTGCCAGCTCACCGGTAGCTGGGGGGGCGTACGAGCAGTACTTC.

The chain uses TRBV4-3 and TRBJ1-1, with D possibly being TRBD1 (6 bases). Germline CDR1 and CDR2: LGHNA and YSLEER. V lost 6 bases and J 0 bases, leaving 14 bases between the germline ends. This CDR3 has 15 residues. CDR3 in DNA: TGCGCCAGCAGTACAGGGTATTCGATGAACACTGAAGCTTTCTTT. It codes for CASSTGYSMNTEAFF.

The CDR3 reads CASSFGWEGEQFF. The CDR3 DNA is TGTGCCAGCAGCTTTGGATGGGAGGGTGAGCAGTTCTTC. The chain employs TRBV5-4 and TRBJ2-1; 7 nucleotides line up with TRBD2. J was trimmed by 9 bases and V by 2 bases; bases with no gene match: 5. The germline V gene encodes CDR1 SGHNT and CDR2 YYREEE (reference sequence). The CDR3 runs 13 residues.

This chain links TRBV5-1 with TRBJ2-1, with TRBD1 as a possible D gene (7 bases). This CDR3 spans 16 amino acids. V lost 4 bases, J lost 1 base, and 15 bases lay in between. Germline values: CDR1 SGHRS, CDR2 YFSETQ. In nucleotides, the CDR3 is TGCGCCAGCAGCGAAAACCCAGGGGGGTCCTACAATGAGCAGTTCTTC. Translation gives CASSENPGGSYNEQFF.

This clone appeared once. V is TRBV5-4 and J is TRBJ2-7, with 7 positions matching TRBD2. CDR1 and CDR2 (germline): SGHNT, YYREEE (reference sequence). The V segment lost 1 base and the J segment 7 bases; nucleotides outside the gene matches: 5. This CDR3 is built from 13 residues. CDR3 residues: CASSLWGLREQYF. CDR3 sequence (DNA): TGTGCCAGCAGCTTGTGGGGACTAAGGGAGCAGTACTTC.

This chain uses TRBV19 with TRBJ1-5, with TRBD1 as a possible D gene (5 bases). CDR1 LNHDA and CDR2 SQIVND come from the germline V gene (reference sequence). V was pared by 3 bases and J by 2 bases, with 8 bases between. The CDR3 is made up of 14 amino acids. The CDR3, as DNA: TGTGCCAGTAGTATTCGCAGGGGCAATCAGCCCCAGCATTTT. Its protein product is CASSIRRGNQPQHF.

This clone was detected a few times. The gene calls are TRBV19 and TRBJ2-7; 8 bases match TRBD1. CDR3 length equals 15 residues. Germline CDR1 reads LNHDA; CDR2 reads SQIVND (reference sequence). The V segment lost 3 bases and the J segment 0 bases; nucleotides outside the gene matches: 4. The CDR3 bases are TGTGCCAGTAGTATGGACAGGGCGGGCTCCTACGAGCAGTACTTC. It is translated as CASSMDRAGSYEQYF.

In this sample, this clone turned up once. The rearrangement joins TRBV9 to TRBJ1-6, with D possibly TRBD1 on 5 matching bases. V shed 3 bases and J shed 10 bases, with 11 bases lying between them. This CDR3 has 13 amino acids. CDR1 and CDR2 (germline): SGDLS, YYNGEE. For the CDR3, the DNA is TGTGCCAGCAGCGAGGGGATGGAGTCACCCCTCCACTTT. This codes for CASSEGMESPLHF.

V and J are TRBV18 and TRBJ1-6; D not certain. Between the trimmed V and J ends, which lost 2 bases and 13 bases, there was a span of 15 bases. There are 14 residues in the CDR3. Germline CDR1 is KGHSH and CDR2 is LQKENI. CDR3 sequence: CASSPSSHGEPLHF. CDR3 DNA sequence: TGTGCCAGCTCACCAAGTTCGCACGGGGAGCCCCTCCACTTT.

This chain joins TRBV27 and TRBJ1-2; D gene uncertain. Trimming removed 3 bases from V and 1 base from J, with 9 bases in between. Germline V lookup: CDR1 MNHEY, CDR2 SMNVEV (reference sequence). The CDR3 totals 14 residues. The CDR3 DNA reads as TGTGCCAGCAGTTTCGATCGGGTTAACTATGGCTACACCTTC. Residues: CASSFDRVNYGYTF.

The chain joins TRBV10-2 to TRBJ1-3; D not resolved. The CDR3 is 13 residues long. V lost 6 bases and J 0 bases, leaving 6 bases between the germline ends. Germline CDR1 is WSHSY and CDR2 is SAAADI. CDR3 sequence: CASRVSSGNTIYF. The CDR3 DNA reads as TGCGCCAGCAGAGTGAGCTCTGGAAACACCATATATTTT.

The chain carries TRBV7-2 and TRBJ2-3, with 12 bases identical to TRBD2. This CDR3 contains 16 residues. Germline trimming cut 5 bases from V and 6 bases from J; bases unmatched to any gene: 9. Germline CDR1 is SGHTA and CDR2 is FQGNSA. The CDR3 nucleotides are TGTGCCAGCAGCCGCCAGTCTAGCGGGAGGGAGGATACGCAGTATTTT. Translated, it gives CASSRQSSGREDTQYF.

The genes are TRBV12-5 and TRBJ2-1, with a weak D call TRBD2 (5 bases). The V end was cut by 2 bases, the J end by 6 bases, with 11 bases between. Per the germline V gene, CDR1 is LGHNT and CDR2 is FRNRAP. This CDR3 has 14 residues. The CDR3 nucleotides read TGTGCTAGTGGTTTGTTCGGAGGCGGCAATGAGCAGTTCTTC. Translated: CASGLFGGGNEQFF.

The rearrangement uses TRBV13 and TRBJ1-2; weak D call: TRBD1 (5 bases). This CDR3 region has 11 residues. V shed 6 bases and J shed 4 bases, with 6 bases lying between them. Germline lookup yields CDR1 PRHDT and CDR2 FYEKMQ (reference sequence). The chain's CDR3 is CASRTVYGYTF. The CDR3 coding sequence is TGTGCCAGCAGGACAGTCTATGGCTACACCTTC.

This clone was observed once. J is TRBJ2-5 and V is TRBV18; TRBD1 might be the D (6 bases). From germline, CDR1 is KGHSH and CDR2 LQKENI. The CDR3 covers 13 residues. Trimming took off 1 base at V and 5 bases at J, with 8 bases between the two ends. The CDR3 DNA is TGTGCCAGCTCACCACGAAGGGGGGAGACCCAGTACTTC. Translation gives CASSPRRGETQYF. The full variable domain, in which reference TRBV18 and TRBJ2-5 provide the parts outside the CDR3, is NAGVMQNPRHLVRRRGQEARLRCSPMKGHSHVYWYRQLPEEGLKFMVYLQKENIIDESGMPKERFSAEFPKEGPSILRIQQVVRGDSAAYFCASSPRRGETQYFGPGTRLLVL.

Details on this clone: The sample holds other DNA sequences that translate to the same CDR3. The J gene is TRBJ2-5, the V gene TRBV9; the match to TRBD2 covers 8 bases. Trimming at V came to 0 bases and at J to 2 bases, leaving 9 bases not matched to a gene. The CDR3 has 17 residues. Germline V gives CDR1 SGDLS, CDR2 YYNGEE. The CDR3 nucleotides read TGTGCCAGCAGCGTAGGAGGAACGGGGGGGGGACAAGAGACCCAGTACTTC. Translating gives CASSVGGTGGGQETQYF.

V is TRBV5-1 and J is TRBJ2-1, with D tentatively TRBD2 (6 bases). Germline V gene lookup returns CDR1 SGHRS and CDR2 YFSETQ. V lost 0 bases, J lost 8 bases, and 15 bases lay in between. This CDR3 region has 15 residues. CDR3 in amino acids: CASSLVVSGEDEQFF. Here the CDR3 DNA reads TGCGCCAGCAGCTTGGTGGTTAGCGGTGAGGATGAGCAGTTCTTC.

J is TRBJ1-2 and V is TRBV15; possibly TRBD1 for D (5 bases). Germline-derived CDR1 and CDR2 are LNHNV and YYDKDF (reference sequence). Trimming stripped 5 bases from V and 3 bases from J, with 7 bases between. The CDR3 is made up of 12 amino acids. This CDR3 is CATSGRDYGYTF. In DNA, the CDR3 is TGTGCCACCAGCGGCAGGGACTATGGCTACACCTTC.

This chain joins TRBV6-5 and TRBJ2-2; 10 bases line up with TRBD1. Germline lookup yields CDR1 MNHEY and CDR2 SVGAGI. V was clipped by 6 bases and J by 6 bases; unmatched bases: 7. The CDR3 has 15 residues. This CDR3 reads CASSLTTGGPGELFF. The CDR3 DNA reads as TGTGCCAGCAGCCTCACGACAGGGGGCCCCGGGGAGCTGTTTTTT.

This chain links TRBV6-4 with TRBJ2-5, with 9 nucleotides matching TRBD2. Germline V CDR1 and CDR2: MRHNA, SNTAGT. The CDR3 is made up of 16 amino acids. V shed 4 bases and J 4 bases; nucleotides not matched to a gene: 10. The chain's CDR3 is CASSGDSGGRPETQYF. The CDR3 region has the DNA TGTGCCAGCAGTGGGGATAGCGGGGGCCGGCCAGAGACCCAGTACTTC.

The gene calls are TRBV5-1 and TRBJ2-7, with TRBD2 matching over 9 bases. Trimming at V came to 2 bases and at J to 2 bases, leaving 8 bases not matched to a gene. CDR1 is SGHRS, CDR2 YFSETQ, per germline. This CDR3 has 16 amino acids. The CDR3 sequence: CASSFSGGTITYEQYF. The DNA of the CDR3 is TGCGCCAGCAGCTTTAGCGGGGGAACTATAACCTACGAGCAGTACTTC.

The chain's CDR3 is CASSPLAGDSTDTQYF. The CDR3, as DNA: TGTGCCAGCAGCCCACTAGCGGGGGACAGCACAGATACGCAGTATTTT. The chain is built from TRBV9 and TRBJ2-3; TRBD2 agrees at 11 bases. Germline trimming cut 4 bases from V and 0 bases from J; bases unmatched to any gene: 4. Germline values: CDR1 SGDLS, CDR2 YYNGEE. This CDR3 has 16 amino acids.

The genes are TRBV6-2 or TRBV6-3 and TRBJ2-3, with 7 bases fitting TRBD1. CDR1 is MNHEY, CDR2 SVGEGT, per germline. The CDR3 is made up of 18 amino acids. V shed 2 bases and J 4 bases; nucleotides not matched to a gene: 15. The CDR3 reads CASSYVGQLSLRPDTQYF. DNA of the CDR3: TGTGCCAGCAGTTACGTGGGACAGCTCTCACTACGCCCAGATACGCAGTATTTT.

V is TRBV18 and J is TRBJ1-5; D is possibly TRBD1 (5 bases). The V gene's germline CDR1 is KGHSH and CDR2 LQKENI. V was shortened by 2 bases and J by 5 bases, with 10 bases between the two germline ends. This CDR3 is 14 amino acids long. The CDR3: CASSPRGADQPQHF. The CDR3 nucleotides read TGTGCCAGCTCACCAAGGGGCGCTGATCAGCCCCAGCATTTT.

The rearrangement links TRBV16 to TRBJ1-5, with 8 bases lining up with TRBD1. The CDR3 extends over 16 amino acids. Per the germline V gene, CDR1 is KGHSY and CDR2 is FQNENV. V shed 2 bases and J 5 bases; nucleotides not matched to a gene: 8. The CDR3 reads CASSQVDRGGDQPQHF. The CDR3 DNA is TGTGCCAGCAGCCAAGTCGACAGGGGTGGTGATCAGCCCCAGCATTTT.